Shown below are 30 T cell receptor beta chains from a single sample sequenced in a study of chemoradiotherapy in HPV16-positive cancers. The method was immunoSEQ multiplex PCR; TCRdb's version includes in-frame clones alone and lacks a portion of them. The top ten hold about 9.5% of the sample, which has some 4,200 clones, about four fifths seen once. Sequencing used tumor tissue, obtained from a patient who underwent chemoradiotherapy. These TCRs come from a human donor with HPV-associated anogenital cancer.

V gene TRBV6-5 combines with J gene TRBJ2-6; D call uncertain. Per the germline V gene, CDR1 is MNHEY and CDR2 is SVGAGI. The CDR3 is 16 amino acids. V gave up 0 bases and J gave up 1 base, with 7 bases separating them. The CDR3 protein is CASSYSKASGANVLTF. The CDR3 nucleotides read TGTGCCAGCAGTTACTCGAAGGCTTCTGGGGCCAACGTCCTGACTTTC.

This clone has only one observation. This chain joins TRBV7-9 and TRBJ1-2; the D is unclear. Between the trimmed V and J ends, which lost 1 base and 4 bases, there was a span of 10 bases. This CDR3 is built from 14 residues. Germline CDR1 and CDR2: SEHNR and FQNEAQ (reference sequence). CDR3 loop: CASSLDTVGYGYTF. The CDR3 bases are TGTGCCAGCAGCTTAGATACGGTTGGCTATGGCTACACCTTC.

The chain is built from TRBV5-1 and TRBJ2-3; tentatively, D is TRBD2 (6 bases). Germline V CDR1 and CDR2: SGHRS, YFSETQ. The ends were cut back, 3 bases at V and 5 bases at J, with 13 bases in the middle. This CDR3 region has 14 residues. The CDR3 DNA reads as TGCGCCAGCAGCTCCGGGGGACCCGGAGATACGCAGTATTTT. It translates to CASSSGGPGDTQYF.

The chain uses TRBV6-5 and TRBJ1-2, with D possibly TRBD1 on 5 matching bases. Germline V gene data show CDR1 as MNHEY and CDR2 as SVGAGI. This CDR3 has 13 residues. Between the trimmed V and J ends, which lost 2 bases and 8 bases, there was a span of 12 bases. The CDR3 loop is CASSYRGGKGYTF. The CDR3 DNA reads as TGTGCCAGCAGTTACAGGGGAGGGAAAGGCTACACCTTC.

The chain carries TRBV6-5 and TRBJ2-2; D is ambiguous. V gave up 0 bases and J gave up 0 bases, with 5 bases separating them. Germline V lookup: CDR1 MNHEY, CDR2 SVGAGI. The CDR3 runs 15 residues. The CDR3 is CASSYSLPNTGELFF. DNA of the CDR3: TGTGCCAGCAGTTACTCGTTGCCGAACACCGGGGAGCTGTTTTTT.

The J gene is TRBJ2-7, the V gene TRBV29-1; 10 bases align to TRBD1. The CDR3 totals 14 residues. Germline V gene sequence: CDR1 SQVTM, CDR2 ANQGSEA. With 4 bases clipped from V and 2 bases from J, the junction kept 5 bases outside the gene matches. CDR3 residues: CSVGLGQGAYEQYF. In DNA form, the CDR3 reads TGCAGCGTTGGCCTCGGACAGGGGGCCTACGAGCAGTACTTC.

The rearrangement joins TRBV5-1 to TRBJ1-2, with TRBD1 as a possible D gene (5 bases). The CDR3 has 17 amino acids. V gave up 0 bases and J gave up 8 bases, with 23 bases separating them. CDR1 and CDR2 from the germline V gene are SGHRS and YFSETQ. The CDR3 region is CASSLDFAWGGLDGYTF. CDR3 DNA: TGCGCCAGCAGCTTGGACTTTGCGTGGGGCGGTTTGGACGGCTACACCTTC.

The gene calls are TRBV7-9 and TRBJ2-3, with TRBD2 matching over 8 bases. This CDR3 comprises 15 residues. With V trimmed by 4 bases and J by 2 bases, 5 bases remained unmatched. From germline, CDR1 is SEHNR and CDR2 FQNEAQ (reference sequence). The CDR3 DNA follows: TGTGCCAGCAGCTCTCTAGCGGGCGTCACAGATACGCAGTATTTT. It specifies CASSSLAGVTDTQYF. Combining the CDR3 with reference TRBV7-9 and TRBJ2-3 gives the whole variable domain DTGVSQNPRHKITKRGQNVTFRCDPISEHNRLYWYRQTLGQGPEFLTYFQNEAQLEKSRLLSDRFSAERPKGSFSTLEIQRTEQGDSAMYLCASSSLAGVTDTQYFGPGTRLTVL.

V gene TRBV19 combines with J gene TRBJ1-2; no clear D gene. V was pared by 5 bases and J by 6 bases, with 10 bases between. The CDR3 extends over 12 amino acids. CDR1 is LNHDA and CDR2 is SQIVND in the germline V gene (reference sequence). The CDR3 DNA follows: TGTGCCAGTAGTCACGGTTCTCATGGCTACACCTTC. It yields the protein CASSHGSHGYTF.

Only a few counts were recorded for this clone. The chain has TRBV18 and TRBJ2-4; no firm D call. This CDR3 has 16 amino acids. Germline V lookup: CDR1 KGHSH, CDR2 LQKENI. With 3 bases removed from V and 5 bases from J, the gap between germline ends came to 17 bases. The CDR3 is CASSPRARAVENIQYF. The CDR3 DNA sequence: TGTGCCAGCTCACCCCGGGCAAGGGCCGTTGAAAACATTCAGTACTTC. Drawing the rest from reference TRBV18 and TRBJ2-4, the complete variable domain is NAGVMQNPRHLVRRRGQEARLRCSPMKGHSHVYWYRQLPEEGLKFMVYLQKENIIDESGMPKERFSAEFPKEGPSILRIQQVVRGDSAAYFCASSPRARAVENIQYFGAGTRLSVL.

This clone was found a few times. This chain uses TRBV4-1 with TRBJ2-7; D is unclear. Germline V lookup: CDR1 MGHRA, CDR2 YSYEKL. The V end was cut by 3 bases, the J end by 1 base, with 13 bases between. The CDR3 runs 15 residues. CDR3 coding DNA: TGCGCCAGCAGCCATGCGGATCGCCTATCCTACGAGCAGTACTTC. It yields the protein CASSHADRLSYEQYF.

The rearrangement uses TRBV2 and TRBJ2-7, with TRBD1 as a possible D gene (6 bases). Germline V lookup: CDR1 SNHLY, CDR2 FYNNEI. This CDR3 spans 11 amino acids. V lost 5 bases and J lost 6, with 8 bases in between. The CDR3 here is CASSSQGEQYF. The DNA for the CDR3 is TGTGCCAGCAGTTCACAGGGCGAGCAGTACTTC. Using reference TRBV2 and TRBJ2-7 for the parts outside the CDR3, the full variable domain is EPEVTQTPSHQVTQMGQEVILRCVPISNHLYFYWYRQILGQKVEFLVSFYNNEISEKSEIFDDQFSVERPDGSNFTLKIRSTKLEDSAMYFCASSSQGEQYFGPGTRLTVT.

The chain joins TRBV5-1 to TRBJ2-6; D unclear. The germline V gene has CDR1 SGHRS and CDR2 YFSETQ. The CDR3 runs 16 residues. V gave up 0 bases and J gave up 2 bases, with 9 bases separating them. The CDR3 nucleotides are TGCGCCAGCAGCTTGGACAATTTGCCTGGGGCCAACGTCCTGACTTTC. Amino acid sequence: CASSLDNLPGANVLTF.

This rearrangement joins TRBV15 to TRBJ2-5, with D possibly being TRBD2 (6 bases). Deletions cut 5 bases from V and 5 bases from J, with 21 bases between. Germline CDR1 is LNHNV and CDR2 is YYDKDF (reference sequence). This CDR3 spans 16 amino acids. The CDR3 nucleotides read TGTGCCACCAGCGCGGAGGGATATTCGTGGAAGGAGACCCAGTACTTC. As protein: CATSAEGYSWKETQYF.

V is TRBV6-4 and J is TRBJ2-1; 16 positions match TRBD2. The J segment lost 6 bases and the V segment lost 3 bases, leaving 2 bases of the junction unmatched. Germline CDR1 reads MRHNA; CDR2 reads SNTAGT. There are 16 residues in the CDR3. In nucleotides, the CDR3 is TGTGCCAGCAGTGAAGGGACTAGCGGGGGGGCCAATGAGCAGTTCTTC. Encoded protein: CASSEGTSGGANEQFF.

This chain uses TRBV27 with TRBJ2-3; possible D gene TRBD1, 6 bases. The V gene lost 7 bases and the J gene lost 5 bases, with 22 bases spanning the gap. The CDR3 length is 16 residues. Germline lookup yields CDR1 MNHEY and CDR2 SMNVEV (reference sequence). CDR3 protein: CASIEIQGCVKDTQYF. The CDR3 DNA reads TGTGCCAGCATTGAAATCCAGGGGTGTGTGAAAGATACGCAGTATTTT.

The chain recombines TRBV6-4 with TRBJ2-5, with 12 nucleotides matching TRBD2. Germline V gives CDR1 MRHNA, CDR2 SNTAGT. This CDR3 spans 15 amino acids. V shed 5 bases, J shed 2 bases, and the junction held 3 bases outside the gene matches. Here the CDR3 reads CASSPTSGGQETQYF. CDR3 in DNA: TGTGCCAGCAGTCCGACTAGCGGGGGACAAGAGACCCAGTACTTC.

CDR3 DNA sequence: TGTGCCAGCCCCCCTTTGGGGGGGGCCCAAGAGACCCAGTACTTC. Translated: CASPPLGGAQETQYF. The chain uses TRBV5-4 and TRBJ2-5, with a possible D match to TRBD2 (7 bases). Germline CDR1 reads SGHNT; CDR2 reads YYREEE (reference sequence). The CDR3 covers 15 residues. Trimming took 7 bases from V and 1 from J, leaving 17 bases between them.

J is TRBJ1-5 and V is TRBV21-1. TRBV21-1 is a pseudogene locus. The CDR3 spans 15 residues. In nucleotides, the CDR3 is TGTGCCAGCAGCAAAGCTAGGGCAGAGGTTCAGCCCCAGCATTTT. This gives the protein CASSKARAEVQPQHF.

This chain joins TRBV11-2 and TRBJ2-1, with 8 bases fitting TRBD2. The CDR3 extends over 16 amino acids. Germline V gene lookup returns CDR1 SGHAT and CDR2 FQNNGV. Trimming at V came to 5 bases and at J to 3 bases, leaving 9 bases not matched to a gene. The chain's CDR3 is CASSHPPGGGYNEQFF. The CDR3 bases are TGTGCCAGCAGCCATCCTCCGGGGGGGGGCTACAATGAGCAGTTCTTC.

CDR3 DNA sequence: TGCAGCGTAGAGGGTGGCGGCTACACCTTC. Translation: CSVEGGGYTF. The genes are TRBV29-1 and TRBJ1-2; D is uncertain. V lost 6 bases, J lost 8 bases, and 10 bases lay in between. Looked up from germline, CDR1 is SQVTM and CDR2 is ANQGSEA. The CDR3 extends over 10 amino acids.

The V call is TRBV7-2, the J call TRBJ2-3; no clear D gene. The ends were cut back, 5 bases at V and 4 bases at J, with 10 bases in the middle. There are 13 residues in the CDR3. Germline V gene lookup returns CDR1 SGHTA and CDR2 FQGNSA. The CDR3 sequence: CASSGAKSDTQYF. The CDR3 DNA follows: TGTGCCAGCAGCGGAGCTAAGTCAGATACGCAGTATTTT.

The chain joins TRBV6-7 to TRBJ1-2; TRBD1 is a possible D gene (5 bases). TRBV6-7 is sorted into the ORF group, with uncertain function. The CDR3 totals 15 residues. The ends were cut back, 8 bases at V and 4 bases at J, with 20 bases in the middle. Written as DNA, the CDR3 is TGTGCCAGCTTCTCTTCGAGACAGAGCGGCTATGGCTACACCTTC. Its translation: CASFSSRQSGYGYTF.

The chain employs TRBV7-9 and TRBJ2-1; no reliable D call. V shed 6 bases and J shed 4 bases, with 7 bases lying between them. Germline V lookup: CDR1 SEHNR, CDR2 FQNEAQ (reference sequence). The CDR3 spans 12 residues. CDR3 DNA sequence: TGTGCCAGCAGTCGAACGTACAATGAGCAGTTCTTC. It codes for CASSRTYNEQFF.

This clone was seen a handful of times. J is TRBJ2-3 and V is TRBV10-3; D might be TRBD2 (6 bases). Trimming shortened V by 4 bases and J by 4 bases, and 12 bases separated the two germline ends. The germline gives CDR1 ENHRY, CDR2 SYGVKD. The CDR3 runs 14 residues. The DNA for the CDR3 is TGTGCCATCAGTGCCCCGGGGGTCCCAGATACGCAGTATTTT. Protein product: CAISAPGVPDTQYF.

The chain carries TRBV5-1 and TRBJ2-3, with 9 bases identical to TRBD1. Trimming took 0 bases from V and 5 from J; bases not matched to a gene: 4. The CDR3 contains 15 residues. In germline, CDR1 is SGHRS, CDR2 YFSETQ. CDR3 protein: CASSLEGQGQDTQYF. CDR3 in DNA: TGCGCCAGCAGCTTGGAGGGACAGGGCCAAGATACGCAGTATTTT.

This clone was seen only once. The rearrangement links TRBV6-5 to TRBJ2-7; D remains unclear. The V end was cut by 7 bases, the J end by 5 bases, with 18 bases between. The CDR3 covers 14 residues. Germline-derived CDR1 and CDR2 are MNHEY and SVGAGI. The CDR3 DNA is TGTGCCAGCACCCGACACTCCACAAGCCACGAGCAGTACTTC. Translated: CASTRHSTSHEQYF.

This clone showed up just once. The V and J genes are TRBV6-1 and TRBJ2-1; TRBD1 might be the D (6 bases). The CDR3 consists of 14 residues. CDR1 MNHNS and CDR2 SASEGT come from the germline V gene. DNA of the CDR3: TGTGCAGCGCGTAGGGCAGGGGTAGGGAATGAGCAGTTCTTC. Encoded protein: CAARRAGVGNEQFF.

The V gene is TRBV7-9, the J gene TRBJ1-2; TRBD1 matches at 9 bases. V shed 5 bases and J 4 bases; nucleotides not matched to a gene: 5. Germline values: CDR1 SEHNR, CDR2 FQNEAQ (reference sequence). This CDR3 comprises 14 residues. In DNA form, the CDR3 reads TGTGCCAGCAGCCCACAGGGGGCAGCCTATGGCTACACCTTC. Amino acid sequence: CASSPQGAAYGYTF.

The chain carries TRBV18 and TRBJ2-4, with TRBD1 matching over 9 bases. J lost 5 bases, V lost 3 bases, and 2 bases had no gene match. The CDR3 is made up of 14 amino acids. In germline, CDR1 is KGHSH, CDR2 LQKENI. The chain's CDR3 is CASSPRTGENIQYF. In DNA form, the CDR3 reads TGTGCCAGCTCACCGAGGACAGGGGAAAACATTCAGTACTTC.